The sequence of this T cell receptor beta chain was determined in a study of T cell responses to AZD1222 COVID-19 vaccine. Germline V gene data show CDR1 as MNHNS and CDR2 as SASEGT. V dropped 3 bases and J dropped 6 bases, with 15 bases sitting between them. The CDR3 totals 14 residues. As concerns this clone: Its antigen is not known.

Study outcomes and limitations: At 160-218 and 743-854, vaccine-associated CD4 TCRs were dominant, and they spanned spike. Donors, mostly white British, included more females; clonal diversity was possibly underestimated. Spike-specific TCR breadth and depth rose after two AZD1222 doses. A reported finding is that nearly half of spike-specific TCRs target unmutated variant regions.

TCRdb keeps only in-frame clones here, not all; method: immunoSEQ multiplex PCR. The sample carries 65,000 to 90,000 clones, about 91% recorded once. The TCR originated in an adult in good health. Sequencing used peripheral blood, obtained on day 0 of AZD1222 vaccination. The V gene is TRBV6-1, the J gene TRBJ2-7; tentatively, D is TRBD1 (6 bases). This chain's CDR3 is CASSEGHLEGEQYF. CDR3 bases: TGTGCCAGCAGTGAGGGACACCTAGAAGGCGAGCAGTACTTC.